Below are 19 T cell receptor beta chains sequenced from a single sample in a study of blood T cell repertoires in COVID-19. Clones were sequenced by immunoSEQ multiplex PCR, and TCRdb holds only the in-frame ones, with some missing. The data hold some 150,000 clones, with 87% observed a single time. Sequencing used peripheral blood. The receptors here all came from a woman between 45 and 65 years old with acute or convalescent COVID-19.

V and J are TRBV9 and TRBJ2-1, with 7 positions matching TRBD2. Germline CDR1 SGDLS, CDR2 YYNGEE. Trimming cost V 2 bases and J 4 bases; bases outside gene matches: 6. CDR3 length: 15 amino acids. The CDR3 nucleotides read TGTGCCAGCAGCGTTCGGCTAGCGGTTTACAATGAGCAGTTCTTC. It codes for CASSVRLAVYNEQFF.

The CDR3 sequence: CASSSVTRTHNEQFF. The CDR3 region has the DNA TGTGCCAGCAGCTCGGTGACTAGGACCCACAATGAGCAGTTCTTC. This rearrangement joins TRBV5-4 to TRBJ2-1, with TRBD2 as a possible D gene (6 bases). In germline, CDR1 is SGHNT, CDR2 YYREEE (reference sequence). This CDR3 has 15 amino acids. Trimming removed 3 bases from V and 5 bases from J, with 15 bases in between.

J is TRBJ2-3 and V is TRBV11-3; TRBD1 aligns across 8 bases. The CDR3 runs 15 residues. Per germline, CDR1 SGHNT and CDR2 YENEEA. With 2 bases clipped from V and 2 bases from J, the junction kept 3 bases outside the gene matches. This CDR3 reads CASSLRQGHTDTQYF. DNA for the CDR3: TGTGCCAGCAGCTTAAGACAGGGGCACACAGATACGCAGTATTTT. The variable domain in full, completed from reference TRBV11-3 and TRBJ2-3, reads EAGVVQSPRYKIIEKKQPVAFWCNPISGHNTLYWYLQNLGQGPELLIRYENEEAVDDSQLPKDRFSAERLKGVDSTLKIQPAELGDSAVYLCASSLRQGHTDTQYFGPGTRLTVL.

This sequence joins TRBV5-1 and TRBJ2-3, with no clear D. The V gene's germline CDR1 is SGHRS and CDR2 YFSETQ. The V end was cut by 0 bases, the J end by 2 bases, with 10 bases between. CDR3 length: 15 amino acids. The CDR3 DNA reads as TGCGCCAGCAGCTTGGTAGATCGTACCACAGATACGCAGTATTTT. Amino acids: CASSLVDRTTDTQYF.

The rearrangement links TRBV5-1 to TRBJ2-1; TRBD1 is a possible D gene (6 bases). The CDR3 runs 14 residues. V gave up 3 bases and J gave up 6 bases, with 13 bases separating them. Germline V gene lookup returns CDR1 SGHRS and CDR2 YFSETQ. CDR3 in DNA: TGCGCCAGCAGCTCTCTAGGGGGTGGCAATGAGCAGTTCTTC. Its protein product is CASSSLGGGNEQFF.

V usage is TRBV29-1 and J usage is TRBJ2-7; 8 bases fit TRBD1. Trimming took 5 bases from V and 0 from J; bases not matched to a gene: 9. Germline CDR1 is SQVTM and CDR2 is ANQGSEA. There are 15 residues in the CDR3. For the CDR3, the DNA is TGCAGCGTTATAGACAGGGGAGTTCCCTCCTACGAGCAGTACTTC. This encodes CSVIDRGVPSYEQYF.

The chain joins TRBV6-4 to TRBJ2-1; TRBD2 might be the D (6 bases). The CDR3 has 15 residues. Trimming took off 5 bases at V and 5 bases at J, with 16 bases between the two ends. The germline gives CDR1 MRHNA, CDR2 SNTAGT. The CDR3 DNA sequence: TGTGCCAGCAGTAAAGAGAATAGCGGTCACAATGAGCAGTTCTTC. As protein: CASSKENSGHNEQFF.

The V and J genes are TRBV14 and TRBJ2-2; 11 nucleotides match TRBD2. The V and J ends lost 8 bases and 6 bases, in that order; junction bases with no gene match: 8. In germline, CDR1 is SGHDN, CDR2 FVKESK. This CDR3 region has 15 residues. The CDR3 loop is CASGRLAGGPGELFF. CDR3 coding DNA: TGTGCCAGCGGCCGTCTAGCGGGAGGACCCGGGGAGCTGTTTTTT. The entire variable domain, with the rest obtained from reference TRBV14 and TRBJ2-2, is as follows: EAGVTQFPSHSVIEKGQTVTLRCDPISGHDNLYWYRRVMGKEIKFLLHFVKESKQDESGMPNNRFLAERTGGTYSTLKVQPAELEDSGVYFCASGRLAGGPGELFFGEGSRLTVL.

The CDR3 DNA sequence: TGTGCCAGCAGCTTGTCCTCGACAGGCCCTCAGCCCCAGCATTTT. This codes for CASSLSSTGPQPQHF. The chain recombines TRBV7-2 with TRBJ1-5, with D possibly being TRBD1 (6 bases). Germline assignment: CDR1 SGHTA and CDR2 FQGNSA. The CDR3 consists of 15 residues. The germline V and J ends were trimmed by 3 bases and 6 bases, with 15 bases remaining between them.

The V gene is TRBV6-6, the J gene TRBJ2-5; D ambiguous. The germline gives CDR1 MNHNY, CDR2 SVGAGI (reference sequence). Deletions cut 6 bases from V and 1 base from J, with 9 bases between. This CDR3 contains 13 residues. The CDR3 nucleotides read TGTGCCAGCAGGGCCGGGTCCCAAGAGACCCAGTACTTC. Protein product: CASRAGSQETQYF.

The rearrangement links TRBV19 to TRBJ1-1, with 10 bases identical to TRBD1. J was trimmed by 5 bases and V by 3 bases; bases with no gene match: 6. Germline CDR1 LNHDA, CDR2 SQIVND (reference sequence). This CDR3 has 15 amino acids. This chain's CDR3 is CASSIKTGGTTEAFF. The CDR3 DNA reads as TGTGCCAGTAGTATTAAGACAGGGGGCACAACTGAAGCTTTCTTT.

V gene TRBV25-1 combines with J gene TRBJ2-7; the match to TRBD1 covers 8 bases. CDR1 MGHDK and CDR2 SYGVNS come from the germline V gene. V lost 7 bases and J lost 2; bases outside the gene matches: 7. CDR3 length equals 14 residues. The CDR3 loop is CASTAPRGPYEQYF. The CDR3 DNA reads TGTGCCAGCACCGCCCCCAGGGGGCCCTACGAGCAGTACTTC.

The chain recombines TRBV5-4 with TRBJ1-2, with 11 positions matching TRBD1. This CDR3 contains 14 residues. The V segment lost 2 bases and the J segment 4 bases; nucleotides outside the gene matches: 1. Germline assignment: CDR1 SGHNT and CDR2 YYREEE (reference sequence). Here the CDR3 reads CASSFGTGGYGYTF. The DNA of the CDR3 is TGTGCCAGCAGCTTTGGGACAGGGGGCTATGGCTACACCTTC.

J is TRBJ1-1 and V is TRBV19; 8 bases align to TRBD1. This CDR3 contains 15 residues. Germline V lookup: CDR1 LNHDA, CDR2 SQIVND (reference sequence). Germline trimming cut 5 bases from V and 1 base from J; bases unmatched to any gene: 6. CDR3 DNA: TGTGCCAGTAGTGCCCGGACAGGGAAGAACACTGAAGCTTTCTTT. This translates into CASSARTGKNTEAFF.

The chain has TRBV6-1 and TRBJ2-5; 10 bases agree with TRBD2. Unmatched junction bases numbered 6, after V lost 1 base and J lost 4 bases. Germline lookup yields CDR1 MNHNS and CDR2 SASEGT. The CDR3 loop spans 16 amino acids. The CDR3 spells CASSEGIAGGLETQYF. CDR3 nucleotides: TGTGCCAGCAGTGAAGGGATAGCGGGAGGCCTAGAGACCCAGTACTTC.

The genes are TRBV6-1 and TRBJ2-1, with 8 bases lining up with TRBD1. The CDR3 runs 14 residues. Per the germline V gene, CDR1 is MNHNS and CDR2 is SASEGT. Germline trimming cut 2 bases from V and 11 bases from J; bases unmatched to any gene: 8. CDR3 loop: CASSEPLTGGKQFF. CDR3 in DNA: TGTGCCAGCAGTGAACCTCTTACAGGGGGTAAGCAGTTCTTC.

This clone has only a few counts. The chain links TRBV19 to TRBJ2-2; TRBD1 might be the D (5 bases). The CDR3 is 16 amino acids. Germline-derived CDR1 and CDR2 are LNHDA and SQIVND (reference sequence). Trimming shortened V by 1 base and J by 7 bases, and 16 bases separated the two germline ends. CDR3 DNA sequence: TGTGCCAGTAGTATAGGAGGCAGGGCGTCCGGCGGGGAGCTGTTTTTT. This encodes CASSIGGRASGGELFF. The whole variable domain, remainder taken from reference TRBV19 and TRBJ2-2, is DGGITQSPKYLFRKEGQNVTLSCEQNLNHDAMYWYRQDPGQGLRLIYYSQIVNDFQKGDIAEGYSVSREKKESFPLTVTSAQKNPTAFYLCASSIGGRASGGELFFGEGSRLTVL.

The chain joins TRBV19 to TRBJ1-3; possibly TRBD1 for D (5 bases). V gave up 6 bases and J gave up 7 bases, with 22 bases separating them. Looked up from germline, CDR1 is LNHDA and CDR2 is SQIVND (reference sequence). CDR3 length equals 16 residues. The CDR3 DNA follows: TGTGCCAGTAGCAAATACGGCAGGGAGGGGCGCAACACCATATATTTT. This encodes CASSKYGREGRNTIYF.

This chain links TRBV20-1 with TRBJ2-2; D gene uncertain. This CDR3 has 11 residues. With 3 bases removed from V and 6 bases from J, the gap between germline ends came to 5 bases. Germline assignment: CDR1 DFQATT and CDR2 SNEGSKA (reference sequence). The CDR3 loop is CSASDSGELFF. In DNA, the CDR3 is TGCAGTGCTAGTGACTCCGGGGAGCTGTTTTTT.